Below, 19 T cell receptor beta chains from the same sample are listed, as sequenced in a study of radiotherapy plus CTLA-4 blockade in lung cancer. Repertoires were generated with immunoSEQ multiplex PCR, while TCRdb's copy carries only in-frame clones and drops some. The sample lists 90,000 to 100,000 clones, approximately 72% occurring once. This specimen consisted of peripheral blood, obtained from a patient treated with radiotherapy plus ipilimumab. The receptors derive from a human donor with non-small cell lung cancer who had a partial response to radiotherapy plus ipilimumab. Some clones in this sample may be carry-over from other donors' samples.

The chain is built from TRBV11-2 and TRBJ2-3, with 7 bases identical to TRBD1. V was clipped by 4 bases and J by 1 base; unmatched bases: 14. CDR1 is SGHAT, CDR2 FQNNGV, per germline. The length of the CDR3 is 18 residues. The CDR3 sequence is CASSWNYRGRSGTDTQYF. The CDR3 DNA reads as TGTGCCAGCAGCTGGAATTACAGGGGTCGGTCAGGCACAGATACGCAGTATTTT. Filled out from reference TRBV11-2 and TRBJ2-3, the complete variable domain reads EAGVAQSPRYKIIEKRQSVAFWCNPISGHATLYWYQQILGQGPKLLIQFQNNGVVDDSQLPKDRFSAERLKGVDSTLKIQPAKLEDSAVYLCASSWNYRGRSGTDTQYFGPGTRLTVL.

This clone was observed a single time. The chain employs TRBV27 and TRBJ2-2; 7 nucleotides agree with TRBD1. In germline, CDR1 is MNHEY, CDR2 SMNVEV (reference sequence). The length of the CDR3 is 16 residues. After removal of 3 bases from V and 4 bases from J, the junction contained 8 bases not matched to a gene. The CDR3 nucleotides are TGTGCCAGCAGTTTCCACGACAGGGTGGGCACCGGGGAGCTGTTTTTT. This sequence encodes CASSFHDRVGTGELFF.

The chain couples TRBV6-5 to TRBJ1-1, with D maybe TRBD1 (5 bases). This CDR3 has 13 residues. The germline CDR1 and CDR2 sequences are MNHEY and SVGAGI. Between the trimmed V and J ends, which lost 7 bases and 1 base, there was a span of 10 bases. The CDR3 here is CASIGQGNTEAFF. DNA of the CDR3: TGTGCCAGCATCGGTCAGGGGAACACTGAAGCTTTCTTT.

The chain links TRBV5-6 to TRBJ1-2; perhaps TRBD1 as D (5 bases). This CDR3 has 13 amino acids. The V gene's germline CDR1 is SGHDT and CDR2 YYEEEE. V lost 0 bases, J lost 3 bases, and 6 bases lay in between. CDR3 region: CASSLVGDYGYTF. The CDR3, as DNA: TGTGCCAGCAGCTTGGTAGGGGACTATGGCTACACCTTC.

This rearrangement joins TRBV5-4 to TRBJ2-3; the match to TRBD2 covers 11 bases. The junction had 3 bases not matched to a gene; V was cut back by 1 base and J by 2 bases. The germline CDR1 and CDR2 sequences are SGHNT and YYREEE (reference sequence). The CDR3 loop spans 16 amino acids. The CDR3 spells CASSLPSGRSTDTQYF. The CDR3 DNA reads TGTGCCAGCAGCTTGCCTAGCGGGAGGTCCACAGATACGCAGTATTTT.

This clone was picked up one time. The V call is TRBV28, the J call TRBJ1-2; D is unresolved. This CDR3 region has 14 residues. The V end was cut by 4 bases, the J end by 5 bases, with 14 bases between. Germline V gives CDR1 MDHEN, CDR2 SYDVKM. This chain's CDR3 is CASSSEGRRYGYTF. The CDR3 DNA sequence: TGTGCCAGCAGTTCCGAGGGCAGGCGTTATGGCTACACCTTC.

Only a few counts were recorded for this clone. CDR3 sequence reads: CASSYARDTEAFF. CDR3 coding DNA: TGTGCCAGCAGTTACGCCCGGGACACTGAAGCTTTCTTT. The rearrangement joins TRBV5-4 to TRBJ1-1; unclear D gene. Germline CDR1 reads SGHNT; CDR2 reads YYREEE (reference sequence). Deletions cut 5 bases from V and 3 bases from J, with 11 bases between. This CDR3 region has 13 residues.

The CDR3 here is CASRNHYTSADTQYF. The CDR3 coding sequence is TGCGCCAGCAGAAATCACTACACCTCGGCGGATACGCAGTATTTT. V gene TRBV5-1 combines with J gene TRBJ2-3; the D is unclear. V lost 5 bases and J lost 6, with 19 bases in between. Germline CDR1 reads SGHRS; CDR2 reads YFSETQ. There are 15 residues in the CDR3.

The J gene is TRBJ2-1, the V gene TRBV7-8; 10 bases align to TRBD1. V shed 7 bases, J shed 7 bases, and the junction held 10 bases outside the gene matches. From germline, CDR1 is SGHVS and CDR2 FQNEAQ. The CDR3 extends over 15 amino acids. The CDR3 spells CASTSGTGVWNEQFF. The CDR3 DNA reads as TGTGCCAGCACCTCCGGGACAGGGGTTTGGAATGAGCAGTTCTTC.

The chain uses TRBV7-7 and TRBJ2-5; 7 nucleotides align to TRBD1. The CDR3 runs to 15 residues. Germline loops: CDR1 SSHAT, CDR2 FNYEAQ (reference sequence). V was clipped by 5 bases and J by 1 base; unmatched bases: 7. CDR3 region: CASSPETGIQETQYF. The CDR3 DNA reads TGTGCCAGCAGCCCAGAGACAGGGATCCAAGAGACCCAGTACTTC.

This clone was found a few times. The rearrangement links TRBV7-8 to TRBJ2-5, with 7 bases matching TRBD2. The J call may be wrong; the DNA end is better matched by TRBJ2-7. CDR1 is SGHVS and CDR2 is FQNEAQ in the germline V gene. The CDR3 runs 14 residues. The CDR3 DNA reads as TGTGCCAGCAGCTTCGGCGGGAGTTTCCACGAGCAGTACTTC. Amino acid sequence: CASSFGGSFHEQYF.

The sample holds one count of this clone. The J gene is TRBJ2-3, the V gene TRBV27, with TRBD2 identical over 7 bases. The germline V gene has CDR1 MNHEY and CDR2 SMNVEV (reference sequence). The CDR3 runs 17 residues. V trimming: 5 bases; J trimming: 0 bases; junction bases outside the gene matches: 11. The CDR3 is CASSPTRGSTSTDTQYF. CDR3 DNA: TGTGCCAGCAGTCCAACCCGCGGGAGTACAAGCACAGATACGCAGTATTTT.

This chain uses TRBV9 with TRBJ1-5; 9 bases align to TRBD1. The V segment lost 0 bases and the J segment 6 bases; nucleotides outside the gene matches: 4. Germline V CDR1 and CDR2: SGDLS, YYNGEE. This CDR3 has 15 amino acids. The CDR3 DNA reads TGTGCCAGCAGCGTAGAGGGACAGGGAGGTCAGCCCCAGCATTTT. Translated: CASSVEGQGGQPQHF.

The V and J genes are TRBV7-2 and TRBJ2-1; TRBD2 agrees at 8 bases. Germline V gene data show CDR1 as SGHTA and CDR2 as FQGNSA. V lost 5 bases, J lost 4 bases, and 13 bases stayed unmatched. The CDR3 has 17 residues. For the CDR3, the DNA is TGTGCCAGCAGCCCCAGTAGAAGCGGGGGACTTTACAATGAGCAGTTCTTC. This gives the protein CASSPSRSGGLYNEQFF.

The rearrangement uses TRBV19 and TRBJ2-7; 8 bases line up with TRBD1. V lost 3 bases and J lost 2; bases outside the gene matches: 6. The CDR3 has 15 residues. In germline, CDR1 is LNHDA, CDR2 SQIVND (reference sequence). CDR3 sequence (DNA): TGTGCCAGTAGTATGGGGTCGACAGGGGCCTACGAGCAGTACTTC. It is translated as CASSMGSTGAYEQYF. The full variable domain, completed using reference TRBV19 and TRBJ2-7, is DGGITQSPKYLFRKEGQNVTLSCEQNLNHDAMYWYRQDPGQGLRLIYYSQIVNDFQKGDIAEGYSVSREKKESFPLTVTSAQKNPTAFYLCASSMGSTGAYEQYFGPGTRLTVT.

The genes are TRBV2 and TRBJ2-7, with 10 bases aligning to TRBD1. The CDR3 covers 17 residues. The V and J ends lost 7 bases and 7 bases, in that order; junction bases with no gene match: 19. Germline CDR1 reads SNHLY; CDR2 reads FYNNEI. CDR3 coding DNA: TGTGCCAGCATGCTTATGGTCGGGACAGGGGCGTCTCGAGAGCAGTACTTC. Translating gives CASMLMVGTGASREQYF.

The V call is TRBV7-8, the J call TRBJ2-4, with TRBD1 identical over 7 bases. The ends lost 5 bases at V and 1 base at J; junction bases unmatched: 11. The CDR3 is 17 amino acids. Germline CDR1 reads SGHVS; CDR2 reads FQNEAQ. CDR3 sequence: CASSPLRGRGAKNIQYF. The CDR3 nucleotides read TGTGCCAGCAGCCCTTTAAGGGGCAGGGGGGCCAAAAACATTCAGTACTTC.

This chain connects TRBV11-2 to TRBJ2-3, with D unresolved. The V end was cut by 5 bases, the J end by 4 bases, with 16 bases between. CDR3 size: 15 residues. CDR1 and CDR2 from the germline V gene are SGHAT and FQNNGV. The CDR3, as DNA: TGTGCCAGCAGCCCCCCACGCGCGGTGGCAGATACGCAGTATTTT. This translates into CASSPPRAVADTQYF.

This chain connects TRBV30 to TRBJ1-5, with D uncertain. Trimming stripped 1 base from V and 3 bases from J, with 16 bases between. The germline V gene has CDR1 GTSNPN and CDR2 SVGIG (reference sequence). There are 16 residues in the CDR3. CDR3 region: CAWSASGRGINQPQHF. CDR3 in DNA: TGTGCCTGGAGTGCCTCCGGGAGAGGGATCAATCAGCCCCAGCATTTT.